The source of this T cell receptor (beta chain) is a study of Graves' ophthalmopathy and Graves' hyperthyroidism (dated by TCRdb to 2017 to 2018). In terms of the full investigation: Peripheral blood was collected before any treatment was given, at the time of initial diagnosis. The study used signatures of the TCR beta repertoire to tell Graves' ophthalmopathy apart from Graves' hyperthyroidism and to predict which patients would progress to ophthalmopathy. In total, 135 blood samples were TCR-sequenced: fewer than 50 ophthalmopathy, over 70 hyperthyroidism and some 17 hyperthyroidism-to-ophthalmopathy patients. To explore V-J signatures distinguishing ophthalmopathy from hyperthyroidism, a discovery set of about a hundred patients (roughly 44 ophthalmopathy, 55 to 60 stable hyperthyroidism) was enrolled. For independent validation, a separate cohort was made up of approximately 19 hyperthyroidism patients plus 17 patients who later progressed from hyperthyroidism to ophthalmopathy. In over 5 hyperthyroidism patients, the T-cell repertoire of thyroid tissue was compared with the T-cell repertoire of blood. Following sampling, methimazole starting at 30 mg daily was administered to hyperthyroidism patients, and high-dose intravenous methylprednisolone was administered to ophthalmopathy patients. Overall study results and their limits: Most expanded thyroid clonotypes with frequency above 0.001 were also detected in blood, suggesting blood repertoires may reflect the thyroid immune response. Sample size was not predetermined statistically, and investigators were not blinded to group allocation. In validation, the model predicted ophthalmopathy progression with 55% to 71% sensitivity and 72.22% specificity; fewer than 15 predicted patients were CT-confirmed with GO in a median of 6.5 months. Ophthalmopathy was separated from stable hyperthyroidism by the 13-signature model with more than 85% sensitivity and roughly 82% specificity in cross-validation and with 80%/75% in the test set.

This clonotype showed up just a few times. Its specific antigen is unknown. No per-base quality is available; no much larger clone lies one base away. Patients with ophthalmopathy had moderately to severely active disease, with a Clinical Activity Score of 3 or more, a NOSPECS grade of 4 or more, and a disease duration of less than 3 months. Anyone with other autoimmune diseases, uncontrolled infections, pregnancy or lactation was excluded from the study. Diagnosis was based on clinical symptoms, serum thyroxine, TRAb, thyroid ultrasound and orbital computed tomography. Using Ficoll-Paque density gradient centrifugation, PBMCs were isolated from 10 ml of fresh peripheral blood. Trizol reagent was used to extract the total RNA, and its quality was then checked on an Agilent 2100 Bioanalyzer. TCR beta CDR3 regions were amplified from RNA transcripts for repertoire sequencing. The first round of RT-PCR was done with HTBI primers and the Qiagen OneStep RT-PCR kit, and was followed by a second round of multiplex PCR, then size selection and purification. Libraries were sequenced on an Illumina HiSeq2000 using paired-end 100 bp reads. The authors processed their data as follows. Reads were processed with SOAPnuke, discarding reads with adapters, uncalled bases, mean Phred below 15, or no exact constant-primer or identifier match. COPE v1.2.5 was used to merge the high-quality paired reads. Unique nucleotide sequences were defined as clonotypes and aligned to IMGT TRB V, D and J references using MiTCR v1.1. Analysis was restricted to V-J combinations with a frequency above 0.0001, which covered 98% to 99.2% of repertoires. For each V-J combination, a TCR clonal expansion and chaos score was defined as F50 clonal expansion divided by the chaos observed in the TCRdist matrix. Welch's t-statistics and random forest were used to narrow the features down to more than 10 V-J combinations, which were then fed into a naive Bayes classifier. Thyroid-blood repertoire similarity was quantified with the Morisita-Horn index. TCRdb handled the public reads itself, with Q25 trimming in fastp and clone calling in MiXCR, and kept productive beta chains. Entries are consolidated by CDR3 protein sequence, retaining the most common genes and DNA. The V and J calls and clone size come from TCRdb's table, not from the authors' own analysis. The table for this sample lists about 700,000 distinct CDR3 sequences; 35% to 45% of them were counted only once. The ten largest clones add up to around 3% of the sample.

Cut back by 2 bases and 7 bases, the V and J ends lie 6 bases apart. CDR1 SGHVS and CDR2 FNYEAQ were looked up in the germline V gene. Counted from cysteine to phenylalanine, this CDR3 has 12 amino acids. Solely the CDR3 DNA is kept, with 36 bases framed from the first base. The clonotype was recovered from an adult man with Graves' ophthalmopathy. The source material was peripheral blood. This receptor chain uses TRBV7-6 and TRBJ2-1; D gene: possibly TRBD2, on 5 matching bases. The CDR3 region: CASSLRGNEQFF. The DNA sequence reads TGTGCCAGCAGCTTAAGAGGGAATGAGCAGTTCTTC.